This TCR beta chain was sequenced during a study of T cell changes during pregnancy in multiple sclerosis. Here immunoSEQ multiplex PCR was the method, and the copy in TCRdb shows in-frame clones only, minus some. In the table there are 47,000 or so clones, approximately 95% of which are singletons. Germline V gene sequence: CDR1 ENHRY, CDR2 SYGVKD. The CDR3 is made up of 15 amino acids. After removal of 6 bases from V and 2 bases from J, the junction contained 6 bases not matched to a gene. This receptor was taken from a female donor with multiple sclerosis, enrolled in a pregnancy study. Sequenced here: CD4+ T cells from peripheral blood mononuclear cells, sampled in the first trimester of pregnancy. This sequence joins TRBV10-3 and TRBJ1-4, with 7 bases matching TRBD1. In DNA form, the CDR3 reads TGTGCCATCAGCAGGGGGGACAGTACTAATGAAAAACTGTTTTTT. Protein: CAISRGDSTNEKLFF.